This TCR beta chain was obtained from a study of T cell repertoires in cytomegalovirus infection. To note about this clonotype: Its antigen is still unknown.

TCRdb called the reads again in MiXCR, with one record for every CDR3 protein. The sample consists of some 400,000 distinct CDR3 sequences, less than 20% of them appearing once. Deletions cut 7 bases from V and 2 bases from J, with 14 bases between. This CDR3 is built from 14 residues. Germline V gene sequence: CDR1 SEHNR, CDR2 FQNEAQ (reference sequence). Study-wide findings and caveats: HLA-C-restricted CMV-specific TCR beta clonotypes were dominant in the ex vivo response.

The chain uses TRBV7-9 and TRBJ1-2; unclear D gene. The specimen was PBMCs. The sequence came from a human donor in good health (CMV status not recorded). Some clones in this sample may be carry-over from other donors' samples. CDR3 loop: CASTPVVSNYGYTF. CDR3 DNA: TGTGCCAGCACCCCGGTGGTTTCAAACTATGGCTACACCTTC.